The rows below give T cell receptor beta chains drawn from one sample of a study of technical replicates of blood from four donors. Libraries were prepared by immunoSEQ multiplex PCR; TCRdb keeps only in-frame clonotypes and omits some of them. The table records more than 50,000 clones, approximately 90% of them present only once. The sequencing input was PBMCs. The receptor source for this set is a human donor in good health. Some clones in this sample may be carry-over from other donors' samples. Each CDR3 is given with its conserved first and last residue.

J | V | length | CDR3
TRBJ1-5 | TRBV10-3 | 13 | CAISESGGQPQHF
TRBJ2-3 | TRBV7-9 | 16 | CASSARSGGAGDTQYF
TRBJ2-4 | TRBV23-1 | 10 | CANSPPIQYF
TRBJ2-3 | TRBV7-7 | 13 | CASSLAEADTQYF
TRBJ2-5 | TRBV5-1 | 16 | CASSPRVAGAHETQYF
TRBJ2-7 | TRBV30 | 13 | CAWSRGQNYEQYF
TRBJ2-3 | TRBV4-1 | 15 | CASSQPLVSADTQYF
TRBJ2-7 | TRBV6-1 | 18 | CASSVTGTGGKKGYEQYF
TRBJ1-2 | TRBV6-1 | 13 | CASSRNRGSLYTF
TRBJ2-2 | TRBV6-5 | 14 | CASSTGQGIGELFF
TRBJ2-5 | TRBV7-9 | 14 | CASSTSGTQETQYF
TRBJ1-1 | TRBV15 | 14 | CATSRAQGFTEAFF
TRBJ2-7 | TRBV29-1 | 12 | CSVGLNFYEQYF
TRBJ1-1 | TRBV7-9 | 12 | CASSSGVGEAFF
TRBJ2-2 | TRBV4-2 | 18 | CASSQVNFVLPKGGELFF
TRBJ2-1 | TRBV4-3 | 16 | CASSQQGGSSYNEQFF
TRBJ2-2 | TRBV5-1 | 14 | CASSSGQDTGELFF
TRBJ1-6 | TRBV4-1 | 18 | CASSQDVTGSSYNSPLHF
TRBJ2-3 | TRBV15 | 17 | CATSRHLTTGTTDTQYF
TRBJ1-2 | TRBV30 | 13 | CAWADRDDYGYTF
TRBJ2-7 | TRBV9 | 15 | CASSPGEGRGYEQYF
TRBJ1-2 | TRBV6-5 | 13 | CASSYGQAGGYTF
TRBJ2-3 | TRBV30 | 15 | CAWSVGTTTTDTQYF
TRBJ2-2 | TRBV9 | 16 | CASSVAPRGRDGELFF
TRBJ2-4 | TRBV6-5 | 15 | CASRAGALAKNIQYF
TRBJ1-2 | TRBV6-5 | 15 | CASSQTGGADYGYTF
TRBJ2-7 | TRBV6-1 | 14 | CASSDLVGGHEQYF